This T cell receptor (beta chain) was obtained from a study of identical twins. This clonotype was picked up a small number of times. Germline CDR1 reads SGHTA; CDR2 reads FQGNSA. V dropped 1 base and J dropped 7 bases, with 8 bases sitting between them. The CDR3 is 13 residues long. MiXCR, applied by TCRdb to the 5' RACE reads, yields one record per CDR3 protein. Seen here are a few hundred thousand distinct CDR3 sequences, about 24% observed once, and the top ten hold roughly 2.8%. These records were also assigned to another study, of T cells expressing NK-cell markers.

The receptor was derived from a woman aged 18 to 35 in good health. The sample consisted of CD4+ T cells sorted from blood. This chain links TRBV7-2 with TRBJ1-5; the D is unclear. Written as DNA, the CDR3 is TGTGCCAGCAGCTTAGGTTACAACCAGCCCCAGCATTTT. Its translation: CASSLGYNQPQHF.